This is a list of T cell receptor beta chains from one sample in a study of shared clonotypes between healthy human individuals. The data were produced by immunoSEQ multiplex PCR, yet TCRdb's version contains in-frame clones alone and is incomplete. The repertoire holds approximately 2.5 million clones, with approximately 90% as singletons. The source material was naive CD4+ T cells sorted from blood. The receptors derive from a man between 18 and 35 years old in good health. Each CDR3 is given with its conserved first and last residue. A D gene is named only where the DNA matches it firmly. The size field is filled for only some rows; it gives once, few, many or a size class.

DNA: TGTGCCAGCAGCTCTTGGGGGGGAGGGCAAGTCTACGAGCAGTACTTC
CDR3: CASSSWGGGQVYEQYF
size: NA
length: 16
V: TRBV7-2
D: TRBD2
J: TRBJ2-7

DNA: TGCGCCAGCAGCCAAGAGCAGGGAGGCAATCAGCCCCAGCATTTT
CDR3: CASSQEQGGNQPQHF
size: NA
length: 15
V: TRBV4-1
D: NA
J: TRBJ1-5

DNA: TGCGCCAGCAGCCCTGGTTCGGACTATTCTGGCACTGAAGCTTTCTTT
CDR3: CASSPGSDYSGTEAFF
size: NA
length: 16
V: TRBV5-1
D: NA
J: TRBJ1-1

DNA: TGTGCCATCAGTGATAGCCCCGGGGCCTACAATGAGCAGTTCTTC
CDR3: CAISDSPGAYNEQFF
size: NA
length: 15
V: TRBV10-3
D: NA
J: TRBJ2-1

DNA: TGTGCCAGCAGTCCCCCCCCAGGGAATCAGCCCCAGCATTTT
CDR3: CASSPPPGNQPQHF
size: once
length: 14
V: TRBV6-1
D: NA
J: TRBJ1-5

DNA: TGTGCCAGCAGGCGTACGGACACGGCGAACTATGGCTACACCTTC
CDR3: CASRRTDTANYGYTF
size: NA
length: 15
V: TRBV6-5
D: NA
J: TRBJ1-2

DNA: TGTGCCAGCGTACCCCCCCGGACAGCCGGCTATGGCTACACCTTC
CDR3: CASVPPRTAGYGYTF
size: NA
length: 15
V: TRBV28
D: NA
J: TRBJ1-2

DNA: TGCGCCAGCAGCTTGGTATCCAGCCAAGAGACCCAGTACTTC
CDR3: CASSLVSSQETQYF
size: NA
length: 14
V: TRBV5-1
D: NA
J: TRBJ2-5

DNA: TGTGCCAGCAGCGTATCACCGAACACCGGGGAGCTGTTTTTT
CDR3: CASSVSPNTGELFF
size: once
length: 14
V: TRBV9
D: NA
J: TRBJ2-2

DNA: TGTGCCAGCAGCCCCTCAACGGGGGGGGAGTATCGAGAGACCCAGTACTTC
CDR3: CASSPSTGGEYRETQYF
size: NA
length: 17
V: TRBV7-3
D: TRBD2
J: TRBJ2-5

DNA: TGTGCCAGCAGTGAGCCCGTCTACGAGCAGTACTTC
CDR3: CASSEPVYEQYF
size: NA
length: 12
V: TRBV6-1
D: NA
J: TRBJ2-7

DNA: TGTGCCAGCACCCTCTGGACAGGCGAGACCGGGGAGCTGTTTTTT
CDR3: CASTLWTGETGELFF
size: NA
length: 15
V: TRBV11-3
D: TRBD1
J: TRBJ2-2

DNA: TGCGCCAGCAGCCAGATCCCTGGACTGAGTTCCTACGAGCAGTACTTC
CDR3: CASSQIPGLSSYEQYF
size: NA
length: 16
V: TRBV4-1
D: NA
J: TRBJ2-7

DNA: TGCGCCAGCAGCTTAGAGGGGGTGAACACTGAAGCTTTCTTT
CDR3: CASSLEGVNTEAFF
size: NA
length: 14
V: TRBV5-1
D: NA
J: TRBJ1-1

DNA: TGCGCCAGCAGCCAGGGACAGGGGGCGGATGGCTACACCTTC
CDR3: CASSQGQGADGYTF
size: once
length: 14
V: TRBV4-3
D: TRBD1
J: TRBJ1-2

DNA: TGTGCCAGCAGCTTAGGGGGCGACTGGAACACAGATACGCAGTATTTT
CDR3: CASSLGGDWNTDTQYF
size: NA
length: 16
V: TRBV11-2
D: NA
J: TRBJ2-3

DNA: TGTGCCAGCAACCTGAAAGGACAGGTTAACCCCTACGAGCAGTACTTC
CDR3: CASNLKGQVNPYEQYF
size: NA
length: 16
V: TRBV27
D: TRBD1
J: TRBJ2-7

DNA: TGTGCCAGCAGCCAGGGCGCGAAGGGGGGTTTTGATACGCAGTATTTT
CDR3: CASSQGAKGGFDTQYF
size: NA
length: 16
V: TRBV11-3
D: NA
J: TRBJ2-3

DNA: TGTGCCTGGAGTTTAGGGACAGGCCAATACGAGCAGTACTTC
CDR3: CAWSLGTGQYEQYF
size: NA
length: 14
V: TRBV30
D: TRBD1
J: TRBJ2-7

DNA: TGCGCCAGCAGCCAAGGACAGGGCGCTAACTATGGCTACACCTTC
CDR3: CASSQGQGANYGYTF
size: NA
length: 15
V: TRBV4-1
D: TRBD1
J: TRBJ1-2

DNA: TGTGCCAGCAGTTATCGGGGTAACACTGAAGCTTTCTTT
CDR3: CASSYRGNTEAFF
size: NA
length: 13
V: TRBV27
D: NA
J: TRBJ1-1

DNA: TGTGCCAGTTTATTAGGGGGCCGCACAGATACGCAGTATTTT
CDR3: CASLLGGRTDTQYF
size: NA
length: 14
V: TRBV5-4
D: TRBD1
J: TRBJ2-3

DNA: TGTGCCAGCAGCGTGAGCGGGACCGAACAAGAGACCCAGTACTTC
CDR3: CASSVSGTEQETQYF
size: NA
length: 15
V: TRBV9
D: TRBD2
J: TRBJ2-5

DNA: TGTGCCAGCAGTGAGGGGGCCTTCACAGATACGCAGTATTTT
CDR3: CASSEGAFTDTQYF
size: NA
length: 14
V: TRBV6-4
D: NA
J: TRBJ2-3

DNA: TGTGCCAGCAGCACACAGGGGCAAGGGGTAGATACGCAGTATTTT
CDR3: CASSTQGQGVDTQYF
size: once
length: 15
V: TRBV7-2
D: TRBD1
J: TRBJ2-3

DNA: TGCGCCAGCAGCTTACGAACGGACAGGGGCGGTTATGGCTACACCTTC
CDR3: CASSLRTDRGGYGYTF
size: NA
length: 16
V: TRBV5-1
D: TRBD1
J: TRBJ1-2

DNA: TGTGCCAGCAGCCGAACGGGGAACACTGAAGCTTTCTTT
CDR3: CASSRTGNTEAFF
size: few
length: 13
V: TRBV7-3
D: NA
J: TRBJ1-1

DNA: TGTGCCAGCAGTGATGGACTAGACCCAGATACGCAGTATTTT
CDR3: CASSDGLDPDTQYF
size: NA
length: 14
V: TRBV2
D: TRBD2
J: TRBJ2-3

DNA: TGTGCCAGCACCTCTCCGAGTACCGGGGAGCTGTTTTTT
CDR3: CASTSPSTGELFF
size: NA
length: 13
V: TRBV5-4
D: NA
J: TRBJ2-2

DNA: TGTGCCAGCACGGGCAGGAGAATCTCTGGCTACACCTTC
CDR3: CASTGRRISGYTF
size: NA
length: 13
V: TRBV6-5
D: NA
J: TRBJ1-2

DNA: TGTGCCAGCAGGCGGGGTTGGGACACCGGGGAGCTGTTTTTT
CDR3: CASRRGWDTGELFF
size: NA
length: 14
V: TRBV25-1
D: NA
J: TRBJ2-2

DNA: TGTGCCAGCAGTGAGAGGGGCTTCTCCTACGAGCAGTACTTC
CDR3: CASSERGFSYEQYF
size: NA
length: 14
V: TRBV2
D: NA
J: TRBJ2-7

DNA: TGTGCCATCAGTGCGCACTCGAACTCCTACGAGCAGTACTTC
CDR3: CAISAHSNSYEQYF
size: NA
length: 14
V: TRBV10-3
D: NA
J: TRBJ2-7

DNA: TGTGCCAGCAGCCTGGGACGGAAGCTGCAAGAGACCCAGTACTTC
CDR3: CASSLGRKLQETQYF
size: NA
length: 15
V: TRBV2
D: NA
J: TRBJ2-5

DNA: TGTGCCAGCAGCACCACCTTCGGCCGGCAGTTCTTC
CDR3: CASSTTFGRQFF
size: NA
length: 12
V: TRBV7-3
D: NA
J: TRBJ2-1

DNA: TGTGCCATCAGTGAGGGCGGGAGAAAGGCCGGGGAGCTGTTTTTT
CDR3: CAISEGGRKAGELFF
size: NA
length: 15
V: TRBV10-3
D: TRBD2
J: TRBJ2-2

DNA: TGTGCCAGTATTAAAGGCCTAGACGCTTTCTTT
CDR3: CASIKGLDAFF
size: once
length: 11
V: TRBV6-1
D: NA
J: TRBJ1-1

DNA: TGTGCCAGTACCCACAGGGGAGACTATGGCTACACCTTC
CDR3: CASTHRGDYGYTF
size: NA
length: 13
V: TRBV19
D: TRBD1
J: TRBJ1-2

DNA: TGTGCCAGCAGCCAGACAGGGGTCCAAGAGACCCAGTACTTC
CDR3: CASSQTGVQETQYF
size: NA
length: 14
V: TRBV14
D: TRBD1
J: TRBJ2-5

DNA: TGTGCCAGCCGGAACGGGTATGGGGGTAGGGGAGAGACCCAGTACTTC
CDR3: CASRNGYGGRGETQYF
size: NA
length: 16
V: TRBV11-2
D: NA
J: TRBJ2-5

DNA: TGTGCCAGCAGTGAACGGTTCGGGGGCTGGCAGCCCCAGCATTTT
CDR3: CASSERFGGWQPQHF
size: NA
length: 15
V: TRBV2
D: NA
J: TRBJ1-5

DNA: TGTGCCAGCAGCTTCGGGGAACAGGGTAAACAGTACTTC
CDR3: CASSFGEQGKQYF
size: NA
length: 13
V: TRBV7-9
D: NA
J: TRBJ2-7

DNA: TGTGCCAGCAGTCTGGACAGGGGAGGGAACGCTGAAGCTTTCTTT
CDR3: CASSLDRGGNAEAFF
size: NA
length: 15
V: TRBV2
D: TRBD1
J: TRBJ1-1

DNA: TGTGCCAGCAGTAGACAGCTCCTTAATCAGCCCCAGCATTTT
CDR3: CASSRQLLNQPQHF
size: NA
length: 14
V: TRBV2
D: NA
J: TRBJ1-5

DNA: TGTGCCGCAGGTAGAACTAATGAAAAACTGTTTTTT
CDR3: CAAGRTNEKLFF
size: NA
length: 12
V: TRBV6-5
D: NA
J: TRBJ1-4

DNA: TGTGCCAGCTCACAATACACCGGGGAGCTGTTTTTT
CDR3: CASSQYTGELFF
size: NA
length: 12
V: TRBV18
D: NA
J: TRBJ2-2

DNA: TGTGCCAGTAGCCCGAATACAGCGAATGAGCAGTTCTTC
CDR3: CASSPNTANEQFF
size: NA
length: 13
V: TRBV19
D: NA
J: TRBJ2-1

DNA: TGTGCCAGCAGCTTAGGGATTACCCCTCTGGCCTATGGCTACACCTTC
CDR3: CASSLGITPLAYGYTF
size: NA
length: 16
V: TRBV11-2
D: NA
J: TRBJ1-2

DNA: TGCGCCAGCAGCACGGGACAGGCTACCTACGAGCAGTACTTC
CDR3: CASSTGQATYEQYF
size: NA
length: 14
V: TRBV5-1
D: TRBD1
J: TRBJ2-7

DNA: TGTGCCTGGAGCCCGAGACAGGGGGGCTCCTTCGCACTGTTTTTT
CDR3: CAWSPRQGGSFALFF
size: NA
length: 15
V: TRBV30
D: TRBD1
J: TRBJ1-4

DNA: TGTGCCACCCGTAGCGGGAGCTCCTACAATGAGCAGTTCTTC
CDR3: CATRSGSSYNEQFF
size: NA
length: 14
V: TRBV27
D: TRBD2
J: TRBJ2-1

DNA: TGTGCCAGCAGCGTTGGGGGAATGAACACTGAAGCTTTCTTT
CDR3: CASSVGGMNTEAFF
size: NA
length: 14
V: TRBV9
D: NA
J: TRBJ1-1